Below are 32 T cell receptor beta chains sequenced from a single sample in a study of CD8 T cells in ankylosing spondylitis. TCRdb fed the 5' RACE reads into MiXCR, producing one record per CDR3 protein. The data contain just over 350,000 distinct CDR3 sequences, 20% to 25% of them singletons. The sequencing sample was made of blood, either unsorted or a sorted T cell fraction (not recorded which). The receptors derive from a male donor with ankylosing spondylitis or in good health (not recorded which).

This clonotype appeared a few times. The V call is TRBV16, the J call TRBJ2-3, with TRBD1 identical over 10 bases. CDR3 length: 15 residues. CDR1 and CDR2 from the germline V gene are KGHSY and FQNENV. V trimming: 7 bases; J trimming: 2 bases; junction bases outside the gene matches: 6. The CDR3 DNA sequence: TGTGCCAGCACTTCCGGGACAGGGGACACAGATACGCAGTATTTT. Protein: CASTSGTGDTDTQYF.

This chain's CDR3 is CANGQGGNQPQHF. CDR3 coding DNA: TGTGCCAACGGACAGGGAGGCAATCAGCCCCAGCATTTT. J is TRBJ1-5 and V is TRBV10-3; 8 bases fit TRBD1. Losses at the gene ends were 10 bases for V and 2 bases for J; bases not matched to a gene: 4. The germline CDR1 and CDR2 sequences are ENHRY and SYGVKD. The CDR3 is made up of 13 amino acids.

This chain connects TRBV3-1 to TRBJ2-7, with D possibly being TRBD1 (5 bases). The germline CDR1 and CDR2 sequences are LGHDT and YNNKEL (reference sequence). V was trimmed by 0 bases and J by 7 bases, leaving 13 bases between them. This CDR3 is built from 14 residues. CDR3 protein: CASSQDLGVTEQYF. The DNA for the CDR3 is TGTGCCAGCAGCCAAGATTTAGGGGTCACAGAGCAGTACTTC.

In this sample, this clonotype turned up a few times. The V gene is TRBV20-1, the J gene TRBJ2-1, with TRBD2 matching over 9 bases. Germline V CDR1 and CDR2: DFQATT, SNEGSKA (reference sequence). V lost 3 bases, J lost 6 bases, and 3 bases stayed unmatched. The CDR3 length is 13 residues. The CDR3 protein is CSARAGGLNEQFF. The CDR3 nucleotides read TGCAGTGCTAGGGCGGGGGGGCTCAATGAGCAGTTCTTC.

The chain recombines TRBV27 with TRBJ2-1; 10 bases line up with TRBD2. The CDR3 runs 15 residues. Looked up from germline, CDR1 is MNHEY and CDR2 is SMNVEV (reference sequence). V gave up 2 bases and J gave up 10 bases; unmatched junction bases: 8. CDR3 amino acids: CASSLILAGADEQFF. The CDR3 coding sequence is TGTGCCAGCAGTTTAATCCTAGCGGGGGCGGACGAGCAGTTCTTC.

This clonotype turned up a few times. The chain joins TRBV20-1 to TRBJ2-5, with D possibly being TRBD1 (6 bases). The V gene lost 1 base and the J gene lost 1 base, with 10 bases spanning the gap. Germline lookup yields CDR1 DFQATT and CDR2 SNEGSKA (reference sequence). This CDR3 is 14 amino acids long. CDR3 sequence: CSARARTAQETQYF. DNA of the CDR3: TGCAGTGCTAGAGCGCGGACAGCCCAAGAGACCCAGTACTTC.

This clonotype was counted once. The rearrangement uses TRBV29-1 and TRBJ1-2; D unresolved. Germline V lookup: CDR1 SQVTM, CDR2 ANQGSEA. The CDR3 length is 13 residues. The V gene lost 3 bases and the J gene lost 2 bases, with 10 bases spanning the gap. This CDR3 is CSVDETGNYGYTF. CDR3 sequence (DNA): TGCAGCGTTGATGAGACGGGGAACTATGGCTACACCTTC.

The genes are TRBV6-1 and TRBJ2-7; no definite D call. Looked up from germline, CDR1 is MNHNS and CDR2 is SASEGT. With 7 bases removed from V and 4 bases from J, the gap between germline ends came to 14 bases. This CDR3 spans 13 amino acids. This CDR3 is CASTQPAAYEQYF. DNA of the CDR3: TGTGCCAGCACCCAACCGGCGGCATACGAGCAGTACTTC.

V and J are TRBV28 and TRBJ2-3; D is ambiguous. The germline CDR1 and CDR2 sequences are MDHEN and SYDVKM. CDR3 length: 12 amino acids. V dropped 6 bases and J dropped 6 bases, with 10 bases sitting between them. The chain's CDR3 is CASSKDGDTQYF. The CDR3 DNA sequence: TGTGCCAGCAGCAAGGACGGCGATACGCAGTATTTT.

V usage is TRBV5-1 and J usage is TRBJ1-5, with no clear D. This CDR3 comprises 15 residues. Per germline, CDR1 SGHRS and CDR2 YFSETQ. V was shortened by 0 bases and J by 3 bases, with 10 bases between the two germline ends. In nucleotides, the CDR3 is TGCGCCAGCAGCTTGGAAGGCAGCAACAATCAGCCCCAGCATTTT. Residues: CASSLEGSNNQPQHF. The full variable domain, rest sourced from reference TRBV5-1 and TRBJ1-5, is KAGVTQTPRYLIKTRGQQVTLSCSPISGHRSVSWYQQTPGQGLQFLFEYFSETQRNKGNFPGRFSGRQFSNSRSEMNVSTLELGDSALYLCASSLEGSNNQPQHFGDGTRLSIL.

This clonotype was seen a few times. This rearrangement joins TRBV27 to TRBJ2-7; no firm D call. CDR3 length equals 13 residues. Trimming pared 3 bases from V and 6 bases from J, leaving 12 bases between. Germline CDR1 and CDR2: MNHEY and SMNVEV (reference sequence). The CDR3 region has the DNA TGTGCCAGCAGTTTGGGTCCTGGTGTCGAGCAGTACTTC. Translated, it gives CASSLGPGVEQYF.

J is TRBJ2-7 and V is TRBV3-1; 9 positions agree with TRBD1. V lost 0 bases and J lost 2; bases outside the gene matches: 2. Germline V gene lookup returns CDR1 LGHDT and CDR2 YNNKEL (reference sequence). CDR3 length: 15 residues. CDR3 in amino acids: CASSQEQGAPYEQYF. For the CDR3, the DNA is TGTGCCAGCAGCCAAGAACAGGGGGCCCCCTACGAGCAGTACTTC.

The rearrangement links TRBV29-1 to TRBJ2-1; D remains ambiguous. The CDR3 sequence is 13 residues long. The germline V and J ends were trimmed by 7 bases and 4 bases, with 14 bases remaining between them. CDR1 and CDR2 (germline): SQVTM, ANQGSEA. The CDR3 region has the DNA TGCAGCGCTAAAGGTGCGGATTACAATGAGCAGTTCTTC. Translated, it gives CSAKGADYNEQFF.

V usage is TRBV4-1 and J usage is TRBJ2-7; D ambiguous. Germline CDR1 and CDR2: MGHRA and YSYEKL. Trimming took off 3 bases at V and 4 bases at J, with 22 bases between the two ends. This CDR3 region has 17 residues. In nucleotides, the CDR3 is TGCGCCAGCAGCCAGGGTCCCCCCCGGGCCTTGCTTTACGAGCAGTACTTC. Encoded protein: CASSQGPPRALLYEQYF.

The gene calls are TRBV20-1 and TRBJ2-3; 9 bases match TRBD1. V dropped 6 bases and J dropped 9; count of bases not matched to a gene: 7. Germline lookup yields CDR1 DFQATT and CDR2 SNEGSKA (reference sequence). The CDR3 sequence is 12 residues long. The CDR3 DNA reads TGCAGTGCCATCGGGGACAGGGACACGCAGTATTTT. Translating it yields CSAIGDRDTQYF.

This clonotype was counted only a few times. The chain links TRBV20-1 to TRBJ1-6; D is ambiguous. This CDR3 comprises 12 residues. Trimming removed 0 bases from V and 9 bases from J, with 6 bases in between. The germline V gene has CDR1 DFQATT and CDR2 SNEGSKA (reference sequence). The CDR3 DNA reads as TGCAGTGCTAGAGATGAGGGTTCACCCCTCCACTTT. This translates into CSARDEGSPLHF.

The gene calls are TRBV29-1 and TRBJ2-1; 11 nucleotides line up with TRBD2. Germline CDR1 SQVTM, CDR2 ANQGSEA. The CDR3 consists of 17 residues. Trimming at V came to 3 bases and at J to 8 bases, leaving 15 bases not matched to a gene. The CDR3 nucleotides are TGCAGCGTTGATGGACTGGCTAGCGGGGGGCGAGCCCATGAGCAGTTCTTC. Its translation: CSVDGLASGGRAHEQFF.

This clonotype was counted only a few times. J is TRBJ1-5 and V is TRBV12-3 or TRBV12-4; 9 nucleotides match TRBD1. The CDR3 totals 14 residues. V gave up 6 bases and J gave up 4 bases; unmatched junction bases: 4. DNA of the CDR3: TGTGCCAGCAGGGACAGGGGTTTGAATCAGCCCCAGCATTTT. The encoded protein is CASRDRGLNQPQHF.

This CDR3 is CASSPPRTGSYNEQFF. CDR3 sequence (DNA): TGTGCCAGCAGCCCACCCCGGACAGGGTCCTACAATGAGCAGTTCTTC. The chain recombines TRBV7-9 with TRBJ2-1, with TRBD1 matching 8 bases. This CDR3 spans 16 amino acids. Germline V gene data show CDR1 as SEHNR and CDR2 as FQNEAQ (reference sequence). The J segment lost 1 base and the V segment lost 5 bases, leaving 7 bases of the junction unmatched.

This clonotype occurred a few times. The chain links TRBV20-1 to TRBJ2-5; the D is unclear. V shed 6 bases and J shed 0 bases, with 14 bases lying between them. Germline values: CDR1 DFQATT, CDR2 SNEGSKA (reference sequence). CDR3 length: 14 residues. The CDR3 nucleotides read TGCAGTGCGGATGGGTGGTTGCACCAAGAGACCCAGTACTTC. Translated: CSADGWLHQETQYF.

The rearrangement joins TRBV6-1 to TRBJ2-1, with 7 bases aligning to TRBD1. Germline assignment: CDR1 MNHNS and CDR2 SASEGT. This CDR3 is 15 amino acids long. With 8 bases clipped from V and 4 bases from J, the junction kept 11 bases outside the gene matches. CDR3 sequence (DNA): TGTGCCAGCCAACGACGGACAGGCCCTTACAATGAGCAGTTCTTC. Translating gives CASQRRTGPYNEQFF.

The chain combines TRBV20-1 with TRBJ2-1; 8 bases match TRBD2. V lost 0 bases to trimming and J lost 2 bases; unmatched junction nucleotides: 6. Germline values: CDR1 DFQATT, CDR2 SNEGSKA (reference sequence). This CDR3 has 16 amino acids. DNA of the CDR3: TGCAGTGCTAGAGATTTCGAGCGGGGGACCTACAATGAGCAGTTCTTC. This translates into CSARDFERGTYNEQFF.

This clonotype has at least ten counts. CDR3 sequence (DNA): TGCGCCAGCAGCCCTACAGGGGGCGAGCAGTACTTC. Amino acids: CASSPTGGEQYF. This chain uses TRBV4-1 with TRBJ2-7; 8 positions agree with TRBD1. CDR1 is MGHRA and CDR2 is YSYEKL in the germline V gene. This CDR3 region has 12 residues. The J segment lost 6 bases and the V segment lost 4 bases, leaving 2 bases of the junction unmatched.

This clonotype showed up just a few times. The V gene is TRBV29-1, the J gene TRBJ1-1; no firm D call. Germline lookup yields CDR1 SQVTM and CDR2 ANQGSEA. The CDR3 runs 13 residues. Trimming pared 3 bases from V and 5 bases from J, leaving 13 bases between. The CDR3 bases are TGCAGCGTTGATGCCCCCTTTGCGACTGAAGCTTTCTTT. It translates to CSVDAPFATEAFF.

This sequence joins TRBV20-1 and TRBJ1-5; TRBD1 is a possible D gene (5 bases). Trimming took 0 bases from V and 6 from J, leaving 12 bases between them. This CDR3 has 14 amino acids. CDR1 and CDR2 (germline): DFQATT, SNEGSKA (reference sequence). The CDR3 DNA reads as TGCAGTGCTAGAGAGTGGCAGGGTCTTCAGCCCCAGCATTTT. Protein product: CSAREWQGLQPQHF.

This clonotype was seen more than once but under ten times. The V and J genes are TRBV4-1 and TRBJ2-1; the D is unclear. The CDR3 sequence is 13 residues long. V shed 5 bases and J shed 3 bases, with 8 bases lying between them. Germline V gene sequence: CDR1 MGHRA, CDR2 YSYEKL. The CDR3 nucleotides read TGCGCCAGCAGCACCCGGAACTACAATGAGCAGTTCTTC. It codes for CASSTRNYNEQFF.

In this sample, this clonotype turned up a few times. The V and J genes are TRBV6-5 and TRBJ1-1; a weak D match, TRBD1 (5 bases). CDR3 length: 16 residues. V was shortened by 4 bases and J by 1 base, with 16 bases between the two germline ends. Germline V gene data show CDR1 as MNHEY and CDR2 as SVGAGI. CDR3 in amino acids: CASSSTGPAPNTEAFF. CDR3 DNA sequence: TGTGCCAGCAGTTCCACGGGGCCAGCCCCGAACACTGAAGCTTTCTTT.

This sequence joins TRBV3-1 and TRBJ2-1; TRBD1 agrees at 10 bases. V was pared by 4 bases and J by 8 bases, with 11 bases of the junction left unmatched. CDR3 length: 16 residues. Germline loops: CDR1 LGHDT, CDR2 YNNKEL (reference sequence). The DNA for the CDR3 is TGTGCCAGCAGCCCTGGGACAGGGGAAGGTATAGATGAGCAGTTCTTC. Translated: CASSPGTGEGIDEQFF.

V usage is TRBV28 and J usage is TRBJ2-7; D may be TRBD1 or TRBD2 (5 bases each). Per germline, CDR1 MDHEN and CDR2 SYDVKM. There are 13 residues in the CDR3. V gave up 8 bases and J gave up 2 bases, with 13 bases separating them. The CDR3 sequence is CASRDGGAYEQYF. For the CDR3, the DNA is TGTGCCAGCCGGGACGGCGGCGCCTACGAGCAGTACTTC.

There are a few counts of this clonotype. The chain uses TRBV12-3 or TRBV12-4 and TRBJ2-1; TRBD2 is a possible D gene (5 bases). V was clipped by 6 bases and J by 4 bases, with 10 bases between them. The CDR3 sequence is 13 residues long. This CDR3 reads CASSVGRYNEQFF. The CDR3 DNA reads TGTGCCAGCAGCGTAGGGAGATACAATGAGCAGTTCTTC.

In DNA form, the CDR3 reads TGTGCCAGCAAGAAAGCCCGCGATACGCAGTATTTT. This sequence encodes CASKKARDTQYF. The chain links TRBV7-9 to TRBJ2-3; D ambiguous. CDR3 size: 12 residues. V gave up 7 bases and J gave up 6 bases, with 11 bases separating them. Germline CDR1 reads SEHNR; CDR2 reads FQNEAQ (reference sequence).

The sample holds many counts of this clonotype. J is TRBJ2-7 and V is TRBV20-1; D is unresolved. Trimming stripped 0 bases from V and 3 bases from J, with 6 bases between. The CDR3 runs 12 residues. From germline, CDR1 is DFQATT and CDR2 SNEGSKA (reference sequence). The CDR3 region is CSARDLGYEQYF. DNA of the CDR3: TGCAGTGCTAGAGATCTCGGCTACGAGCAGTACTTC.